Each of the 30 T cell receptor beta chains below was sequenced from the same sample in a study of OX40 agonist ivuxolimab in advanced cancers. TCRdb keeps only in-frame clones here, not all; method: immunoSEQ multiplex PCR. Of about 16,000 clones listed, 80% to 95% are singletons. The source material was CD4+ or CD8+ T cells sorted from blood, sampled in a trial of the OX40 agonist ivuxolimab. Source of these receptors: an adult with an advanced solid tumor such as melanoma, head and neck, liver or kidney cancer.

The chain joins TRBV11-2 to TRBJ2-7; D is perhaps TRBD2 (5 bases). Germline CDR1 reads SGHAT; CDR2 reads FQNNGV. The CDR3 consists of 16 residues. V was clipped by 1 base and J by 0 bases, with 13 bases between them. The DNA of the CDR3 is TGTGCCAGCAGCTTAGCTGGCGGGCAATACTCCTACGAGCAGTACTTC. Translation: CASSLAGGQYSYEQYF.

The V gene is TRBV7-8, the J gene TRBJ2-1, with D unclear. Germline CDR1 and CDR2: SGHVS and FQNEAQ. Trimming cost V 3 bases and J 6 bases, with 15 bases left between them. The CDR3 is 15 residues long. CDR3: CASSFLHLEVNEQFF. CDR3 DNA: TGTGCCAGCAGCTTTCTTCATCTAGAGGTCAATGAGCAGTTCTTC.

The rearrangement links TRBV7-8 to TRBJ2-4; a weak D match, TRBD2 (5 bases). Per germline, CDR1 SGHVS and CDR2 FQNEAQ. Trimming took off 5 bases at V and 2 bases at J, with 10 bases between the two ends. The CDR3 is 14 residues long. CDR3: CASSPPSSKNIQYF. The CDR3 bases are TGTGCCAGCAGCCCCCCTAGCTCCAAAAACATTCAGTACTTC. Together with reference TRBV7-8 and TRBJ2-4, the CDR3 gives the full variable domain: GAGVSQSPRYKVAKRGQDVALRCDPISGHVSLFWYQQALGQGPEFLTYFQNEAQLDKSGLPSDRFFAERPEGSVSTLKIQRTQQEDSAVYLCASSPPSSKNIQYFGAGTRLSVL.

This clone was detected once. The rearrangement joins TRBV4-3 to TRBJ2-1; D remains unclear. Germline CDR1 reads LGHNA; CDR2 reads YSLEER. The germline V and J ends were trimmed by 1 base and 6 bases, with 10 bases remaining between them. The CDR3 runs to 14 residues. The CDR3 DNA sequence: TGCGCCAGCAGCCAAGTAGGTCCCTCCAATGAGCAGTTCTTC. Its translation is CASSQVGPSNEQFF.

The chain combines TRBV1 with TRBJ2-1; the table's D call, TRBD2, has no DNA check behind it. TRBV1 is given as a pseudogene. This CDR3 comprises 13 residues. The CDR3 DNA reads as TGCGCCAGCAGCCACGACTATTACAATGAGCAGTTCTTC. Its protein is CASSHDYYNEQFF.

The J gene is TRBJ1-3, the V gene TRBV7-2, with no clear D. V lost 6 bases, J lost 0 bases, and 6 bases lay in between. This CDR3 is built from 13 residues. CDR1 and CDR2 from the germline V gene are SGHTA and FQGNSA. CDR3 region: CASRPPSGNTIYF. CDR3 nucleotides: TGTGCCAGCAGGCCTCCCTCTGGAAACACCATATATTTT.

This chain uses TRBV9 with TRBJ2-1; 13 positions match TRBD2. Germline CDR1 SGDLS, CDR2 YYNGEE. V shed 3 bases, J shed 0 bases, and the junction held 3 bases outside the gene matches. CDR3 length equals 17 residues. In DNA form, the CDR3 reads TGTGCCAGCAGCGCCCGGACTAGCGGGAGCTCCTACAATGAGCAGTTCTTC. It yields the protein CASSARTSGSSYNEQFF.

In DNA, the CDR3 is TGTGCCAGCAGCCCCCATCAGGACTTTATTAACACCGGGGAGCTGTTTTTT. Amino acid sequence: CASSPHQDFINTGELFF. V is TRBV7-9 and J is TRBJ2-2, with D possibly being TRBD2 (5 bases). Germline CDR1 SEHNR, CDR2 FQNEAQ (reference sequence). V was trimmed by 5 bases and J by 2 bases, leaving 18 bases between them. The CDR3 totals 17 residues.

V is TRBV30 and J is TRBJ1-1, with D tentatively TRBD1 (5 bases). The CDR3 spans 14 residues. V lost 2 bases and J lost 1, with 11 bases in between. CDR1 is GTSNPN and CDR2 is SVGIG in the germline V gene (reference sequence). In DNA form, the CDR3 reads TGTGCCTGGAGTCGCATGGGGGGGAACACTGAAGCTTTCTTT. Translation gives CAWSRMGGNTEAFF.

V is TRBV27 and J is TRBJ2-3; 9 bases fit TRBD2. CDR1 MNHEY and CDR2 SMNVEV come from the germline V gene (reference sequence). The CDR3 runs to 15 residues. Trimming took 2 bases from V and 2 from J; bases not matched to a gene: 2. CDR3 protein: CASSLLAGTTDTQYF. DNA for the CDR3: TGTGCCAGCAGTTTACTAGCGGGGACCACAGATACGCAGTATTTT.

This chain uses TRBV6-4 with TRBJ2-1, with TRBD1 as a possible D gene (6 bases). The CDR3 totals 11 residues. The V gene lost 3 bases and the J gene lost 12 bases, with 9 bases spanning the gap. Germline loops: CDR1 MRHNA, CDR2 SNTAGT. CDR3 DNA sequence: TGTGCCAGCAGTGAAGGGGGTGGGCAGTTCTTC. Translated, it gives CASSEGGGQFF.

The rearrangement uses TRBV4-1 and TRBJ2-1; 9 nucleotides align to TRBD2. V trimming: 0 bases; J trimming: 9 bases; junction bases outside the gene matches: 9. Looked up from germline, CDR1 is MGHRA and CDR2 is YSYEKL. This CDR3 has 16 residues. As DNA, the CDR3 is TGCGCCAGCAGCCAAGAAGCGGGAGGAGTACAAGGTGAGCAGTTCTTC. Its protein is CASSQEAGGVQGEQFF.

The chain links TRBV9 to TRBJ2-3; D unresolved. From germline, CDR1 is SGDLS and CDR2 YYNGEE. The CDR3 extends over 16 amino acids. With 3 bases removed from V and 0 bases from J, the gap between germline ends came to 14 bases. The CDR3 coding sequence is TGTGCCAGCAGCGCCCAACTAATTGCTAGCACAGATACGCAGTATTTT. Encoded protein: CASSAQLIASTDTQYF. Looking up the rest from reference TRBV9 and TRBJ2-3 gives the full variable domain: DSGVTQTPKHLITATGQRVTLRCSPRSGDLSVYWYQQSLDQGLQFLIQYYNGEERAKGNILERFSAQQFPDLHSELNLSSLELGDSALYFCASSAQLIASTDTQYFGPGTRLTVL.

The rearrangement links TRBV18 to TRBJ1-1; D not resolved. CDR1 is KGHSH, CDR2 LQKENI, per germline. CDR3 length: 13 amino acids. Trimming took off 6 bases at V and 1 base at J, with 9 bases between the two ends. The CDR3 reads CASSGSRNTEAFF. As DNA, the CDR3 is TGTGCCAGCTCCGGGTCTCGGAACACTGAAGCTTTCTTT.

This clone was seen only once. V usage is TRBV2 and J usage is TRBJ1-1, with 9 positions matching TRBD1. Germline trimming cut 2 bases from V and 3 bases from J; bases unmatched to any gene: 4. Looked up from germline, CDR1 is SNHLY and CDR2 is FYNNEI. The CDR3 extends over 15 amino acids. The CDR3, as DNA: TGTGCCAGCAGTGAAAGACAGGGGGTTGACACTGAAGCTTTCTTT. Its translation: CASSERQGVDTEAFF.

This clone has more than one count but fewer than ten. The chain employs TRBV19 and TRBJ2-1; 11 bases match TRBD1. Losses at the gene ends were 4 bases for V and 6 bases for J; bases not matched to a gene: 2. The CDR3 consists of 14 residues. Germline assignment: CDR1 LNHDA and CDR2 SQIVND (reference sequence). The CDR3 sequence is CASSTGQGGNEQFF. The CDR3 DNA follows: TGTGCCAGTAGTACGGGACAGGGGGGCAATGAGCAGTTCTTC.

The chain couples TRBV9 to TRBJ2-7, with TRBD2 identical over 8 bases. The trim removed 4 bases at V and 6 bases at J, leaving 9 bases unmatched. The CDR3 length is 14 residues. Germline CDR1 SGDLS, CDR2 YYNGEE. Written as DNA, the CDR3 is TGTGCCAGCAGCCTAGGACTAGCAGCCTCCGAGCAGTACTTC. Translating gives CASSLGLAASEQYF.

DNA of the CDR3: TGTGCCAGCAGCTTAACAGGCGGAAATGAAAAACTGTTTTTT. Protein sequence: CASSLTGGNEKLFF. The chain employs TRBV7-9 and TRBJ1-4, with TRBD1 as a possible D gene (5 bases). V was clipped by 2 bases and J by 5 bases, with 9 bases between them. CDR3 length: 14 amino acids. Germline CDR1 is SEHNR and CDR2 is FQNEAQ (reference sequence).

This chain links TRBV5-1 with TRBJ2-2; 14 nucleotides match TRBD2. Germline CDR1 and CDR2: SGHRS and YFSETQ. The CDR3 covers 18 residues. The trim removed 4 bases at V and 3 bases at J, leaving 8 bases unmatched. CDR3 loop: CASSPGLAGVADTGELFF. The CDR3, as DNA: TGCGCCAGCAGCCCGGGACTAGCGGGAGTCGCGGACACCGGGGAGCTGTTTTTT. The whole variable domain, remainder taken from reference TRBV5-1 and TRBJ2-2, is KAGVTQTPRYLIKTRGQQVTLSCSPISGHRSVSWYQQTPGQGLQFLFEYFSETQRNKGNFPGRFSGRQFSNSRSEMNVSTLELGDSALYLCASSPGLAGVADTGELFFGEGSRLTVL.

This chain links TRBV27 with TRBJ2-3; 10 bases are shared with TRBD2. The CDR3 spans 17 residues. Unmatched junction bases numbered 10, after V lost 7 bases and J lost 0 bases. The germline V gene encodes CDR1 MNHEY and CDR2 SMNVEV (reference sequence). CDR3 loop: CASTPASGGLSTDTQYF. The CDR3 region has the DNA TGTGCCAGCACTCCGGCTAGCGGGGGACTTAGCACAGATACGCAGTATTTT.

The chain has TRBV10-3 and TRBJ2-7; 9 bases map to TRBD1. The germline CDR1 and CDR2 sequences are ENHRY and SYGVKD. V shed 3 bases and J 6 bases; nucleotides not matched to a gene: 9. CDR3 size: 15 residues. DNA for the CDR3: TGTGCCATCAGTGAACCGGGACAGGGCTTAGGCGAGCAGTACTTC. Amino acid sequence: CAISEPGQGLGEQYF.

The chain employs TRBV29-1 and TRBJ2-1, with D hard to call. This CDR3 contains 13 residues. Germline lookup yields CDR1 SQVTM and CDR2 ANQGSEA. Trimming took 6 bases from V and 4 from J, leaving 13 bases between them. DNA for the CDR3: TGCAGCGTGGACCCAGAAAGGTACAATGAGCAGTTCTTC. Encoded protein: CSVDPERYNEQFF.

The CDR3 sequence is CASSVGPGESSYEQYF. CDR3 sequence (DNA): TGTGCCAGCAGCGTAGGTCCCGGGGAGAGCTCCTACGAGCAGTACTTC. The chain links TRBV9 to TRBJ2-7; possibly TRBD2 for D (5 bases). Trimming stripped 0 bases from V and 0 bases from J, with 13 bases between. The germline V gene encodes CDR1 SGDLS and CDR2 YYNGEE. The CDR3 sequence is 16 residues long.

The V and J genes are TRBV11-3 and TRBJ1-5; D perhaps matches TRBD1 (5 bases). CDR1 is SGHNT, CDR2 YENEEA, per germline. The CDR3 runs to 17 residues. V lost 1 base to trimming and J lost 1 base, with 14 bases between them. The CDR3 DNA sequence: TGTGCCAGCAGCTTAGGAGTACGGGGCAAGAGCAATCAGCCCCAGCATTTT. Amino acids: CASSLGVRGKSNQPQHF.

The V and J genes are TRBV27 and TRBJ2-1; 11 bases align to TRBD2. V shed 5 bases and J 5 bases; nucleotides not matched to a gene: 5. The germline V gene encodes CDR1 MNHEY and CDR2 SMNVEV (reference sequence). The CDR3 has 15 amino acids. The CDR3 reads CASSPGTSGNNEQFF. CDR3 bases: TGTGCCAGCAGTCCCGGGACTAGCGGTAACAATGAGCAGTTCTTC.

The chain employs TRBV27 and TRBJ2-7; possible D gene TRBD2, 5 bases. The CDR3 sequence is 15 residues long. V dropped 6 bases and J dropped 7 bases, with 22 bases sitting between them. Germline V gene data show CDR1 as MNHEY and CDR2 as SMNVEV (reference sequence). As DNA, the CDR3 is TGTGCCAGCAGCCATCCCACGGGGAACCTTGAGGAGCAGTACTTC. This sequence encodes CASSHPTGNLEEQYF.

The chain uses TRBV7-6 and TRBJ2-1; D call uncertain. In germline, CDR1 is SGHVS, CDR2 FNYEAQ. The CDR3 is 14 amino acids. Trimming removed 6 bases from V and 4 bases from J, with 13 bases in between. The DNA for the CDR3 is TGTGCCAGCAGTCAACTCCCGTCTTACAATGAGCAGTTCTTC. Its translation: CASSQLPSYNEQFF.

DNA of the CDR3: TGTGCCAGCGGTCTCTTGCCTGCAACTAATGAAAAACTGTTTTTT. Protein product: CASGLLPATNEKLFF. This sequence joins TRBV27 and TRBJ1-4; unclear D gene. CDR3 length: 15 residues. Trimming cost V 8 bases and J 0 bases, with 13 bases left between them. The germline V gene has CDR1 MNHEY and CDR2 SMNVEV (reference sequence). The whole variable domain, filled in from reference TRBV27 and TRBJ1-4, reads EAQVTQNPRYLITVTGKKLTVTCSQNMNHEYMSWYRQDPGLGLRQIYYSMNVEVTDKGDVPEGYKVSRKEKRNFPLILESPSPNQTSLYFCASGLLPATNEKLFFGSGTQLSVL.

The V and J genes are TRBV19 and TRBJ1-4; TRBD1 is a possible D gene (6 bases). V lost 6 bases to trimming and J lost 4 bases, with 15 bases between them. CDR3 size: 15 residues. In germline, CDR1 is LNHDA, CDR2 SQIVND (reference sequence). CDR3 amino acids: CASSPPGAGNEKLFF. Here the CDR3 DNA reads TGTGCCAGTAGCCCGCCGGGGGCAGGTAATGAAAAACTGTTTTTT.

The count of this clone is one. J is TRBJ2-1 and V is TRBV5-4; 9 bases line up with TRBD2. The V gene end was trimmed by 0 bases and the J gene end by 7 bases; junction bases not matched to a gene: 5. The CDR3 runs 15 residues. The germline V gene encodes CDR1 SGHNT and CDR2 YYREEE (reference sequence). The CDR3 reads CASSLGTSAGNEQFF. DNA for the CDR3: TGTGCCAGCAGCTTGGGGACTAGCGCAGGGAATGAGCAGTTCTTC.